A selection of T cell receptor beta chains follows, all from one sample in a study of blood T cell repertoires in COVID-19. Clones were sequenced by immunoSEQ multiplex PCR, and TCRdb holds only the in-frame ones, with some missing. The sample has about 380,000 clones; 88% are singletons. The sequenced sample was PBMCs or T cells enriched from blood (not recorded which). Receptors were obtained from a woman younger than 35 who had recovered from COVID-19. Each CDR3 is given with its conserved first and last residue. Each record gives: CDR3 protein, CDR3 DNA, CDR3 length, J gene, D gene, clone size, V gene. The D gene is left open where the match is weak. Not all rows give a size; the values are once, few, many and, for expanded clones, a class.

CDR3 protein: CASSLISGSTDTQYF; CDR3 DNA: TGTGCCAGCAGCCTGATTAGCGGGAGCACAGATACGCAGTATTTT; CDR3 length: 15; J gene: TRBJ2-3; D gene: TRBD2; clone size: NA; V gene: TRBV9
CDR3 protein: CASSLPGNTEAFF; CDR3 DNA: TGTGCCAGCAGCTTACCCGGGAACACTGAAGCTTTCTTT; CDR3 length: 13; J gene: TRBJ1-1; D gene: NA; clone size: NA; V gene: TRBV7-9
CDR3 protein: CASSYSGTGYSPLHF; CDR3 DNA: TGTGCCAGCAGTTACTCCGGAACAGGGTACTCACCCCTCCACTTT; CDR3 length: 15; J gene: TRBJ1-6; D gene: NA; clone size: few; V gene: TRBV6-5
CDR3 protein: CASSQIVAQGETQYF; CDR3 DNA: TGCGCCAGCAGCCAAATTGTGGCTCAGGGAGAGACCCAGTACTTC; CDR3 length: 15; J gene: TRBJ2-5; D gene: NA; clone size: NA; V gene: TRBV4-1
CDR3 protein: CSVEKLQGETQYF; CDR3 DNA: TGCAGCGTTGAGAAATTACAGGGAGAGACCCAGTACTTC; CDR3 length: 13; J gene: TRBJ2-5; D gene: NA; clone size: NA; V gene: TRBV29-1
CDR3 protein: CASTRSSYNSPLHF; CDR3 DNA: TGTGCCAGCACAAGGAGCTCCTATAATTCACCCCTCCACTTT; CDR3 length: 14; J gene: TRBJ1-6; D gene: NA; clone size: once; V gene: TRBV28
CDR3 protein: CASSVGQGITNSPLHF; CDR3 DNA: TGTGCCAGCAGCGTAGGACAGGGGATCACAAATTCACCCCTCCACTTT; CDR3 length: 16; J gene: TRBJ1-6; D gene: TRBD1; clone size: NA; V gene: TRBV9
CDR3 protein: CASSISGVSGNQPQHF; CDR3 DNA: TGTGCCAGTAGTATTTCAGGGGTTTCAGGCAATCAGCCCCAGCATTTT; CDR3 length: 16; J gene: TRBJ1-5; D gene: NA; clone size: NA; V gene: TRBV19
CDR3 protein: CATSAAGRVGYTF; CDR3 DNA: TGTGCCACCAGTGCCGCTGGGCGAGTTGGCTACACCTTC; CDR3 length: 13; J gene: TRBJ1-2; D gene: NA; clone size: NA; V gene: TRBV24-1
CDR3 protein: CASSDWAGDPNSQETQYF; CDR3 DNA: TGTGCCAGCAGTGATTGGGCAGGGGACCCAAACTCCCAGGAGACCCAGTACTTC; CDR3 length: 18; J gene: TRBJ2-5; D gene: NA; clone size: NA; V gene: TRBV2
CDR3 protein: CSVVVGGNTEAFF; CDR3 DNA: TGCAGCGTTGTGGTAGGGGGGAACACTGAAGCTTTCTTT; CDR3 length: 13; J gene: TRBJ1-1; D gene: NA; clone size: NA; V gene: TRBV29-1
CDR3 protein: CATQGANYGYTF; CDR3 DNA: TGTGCCACGCAGGGGGCGAACTATGGCTACACCTTC; CDR3 length: 12; J gene: TRBJ1-2; D gene: TRBD1; clone size: NA; V gene: TRBV12-3/TRBV12-4
CDR3 protein: CASSEWQGVTGEQYF; CDR3 DNA: TGCGCCAGCAGTGAGTGGCAGGGGGTCACCGGCGAGCAGTACTTC; CDR3 length: 15; J gene: TRBJ2-7; D gene: TRBD1; clone size: NA; V gene: TRBV10-1
CDR3 protein: CASTRIGGGTGELFF; CDR3 DNA: TGTGCCAGCACTAGGATAGGAGGAGGCACCGGGGAGCTGTTTTTT; CDR3 length: 15; J gene: TRBJ2-2; D gene: NA; clone size: NA; V gene: TRBV3-1/TRBV3-2
CDR3 protein: CAGLAGDYNEQFF; CDR3 DNA: TGTGCCGGACTAGCGGGGGATTACAATGAGCAGTTCTTC; CDR3 length: 13; J gene: TRBJ2-1; D gene: TRBD2; clone size: NA; V gene: TRBV7-2
CDR3 protein: CASSLGENGLAETYEQYF; CDR3 DNA: TGTGCCAGCAGCTTAGGGGAAAACGGACTAGCGGAGACCTACGAGCAGTACTTC; CDR3 length: 18; J gene: TRBJ2-7; D gene: TRBD2; clone size: NA; V gene: TRBV7-2
CDR3 protein: CASSLEELGRVKDIQYF; CDR3 DNA: TGTGCCAGCAGCTTAGAGGAGTTGGGCAGGGTGAAGGACATTCAGTACTTC; CDR3 length: 17; J gene: TRBJ2-4; D gene: NA; clone size: once; V gene: TRBV11-2
CDR3 protein: CASSPGNTEAFF; CDR3 DNA: TGTGCCAGCAGTCCCGGGAACACTGAAGCTTTCTTT; CDR3 length: 12; J gene: TRBJ1-1; D gene: NA; clone size: NA; V gene: TRBV9
CDR3 protein: CASSLGQGTNEQFF; CDR3 DNA: TGTGCCAGCAGTCTCGGACAGGGGACGAATGAGCAGTTCTTC; CDR3 length: 14; J gene: TRBJ2-1; D gene: TRBD1; clone size: NA; V gene: TRBV27
CDR3 protein: CAWSAPGVYGNTIYF; CDR3 DNA: TGTGCCTGGAGTGCCCCAGGGGTTTATGGAAACACCATATATTTT; CDR3 length: 15; J gene: TRBJ1-3; D gene: NA; clone size: NA; V gene: TRBV30